Listed below are T cell receptor beta chains from one sample, sequenced in a study of OX40 agonist ivuxolimab in advanced cancers. Clones were read by immunoSEQ multiplex PCR, and TCRdb kept only the in-frame ones, dropping some. The data contain 30,000 or so clones, around nine tenths of them singletons. This sample comprised CD4+ or CD8+ T cells sorted from blood, obtained in a trial of the OX40 agonist ivuxolimab. The source is an adult with an advanced solid tumor such as melanoma, head and neck, liver or kidney cancer. CDR3s include the opening cysteine and the closing phenylalanine or tryptophan. A D gene is named only where the DNA matches it firmly. Not every row has a clone size; where given, it reads once, few, many or a size class.

CDR3nt	CDR3aa	j_gene	d_gene	v_gene	abundance
TGTGCCAGCAGTTTACCCGCGAGGGAATGGTCCTATAATTCACCCCTCCACTTT	CASSLPAREWSYNSPLHF	TRBJ1-6	NA	TRBV28	NA
TGTGCCAGCAGCCACACTACGACTAGCGGGGGGGTAGCCAAAAACATTCAGTACTTC	CASSHTTTSGGVAKNIQYF	TRBJ2-4	TRBD2	TRBV5-6	NA
TGTGCCAGCAGTGATGCTGGGACAGGGGGCCTTCACTCTGGGGCCAACGTCCTGACTTTC	CASSDAGTGGLHSGANVLTF	TRBJ2-6	TRBD1	TRBV2	NA
TGTGCCAGTAGTAAGCAGCGGGATACGCAGTATTTT	CASSKQRDTQYF	TRBJ2-3	NA	TRBV19	NA
TGTGCCTGGGTGTTGAACACTGAAGCTTTCTTT	CAWVLNTEAFF	TRBJ1-1	NA	TRBV30	few
TGTGCCAGCTCACCGACTTCACCTACCTACGAGCAGTACTTC	CASSPTSPTYEQYF	TRBJ2-7	NA	TRBV18	NA
TGTGCCAGCAGTGATTCCAATGAGCAGTTCTTC	CASSDSNEQFF	TRBJ2-1	NA	TRBV2	NA
TGTGCCAGCACCGCCATATACAGGGACGGCTATGGCTACACCTTC	CASTAIYRDGYGYTF	TRBJ1-2	NA	TRBV2	NA
TGTGCCAGCAGCTTACAGGGGCAGACCTATGGCTACACCTTC	CASSLQGQTYGYTF	TRBJ1-2	TRBD1	TRBV5-6	NA
TGTGCCAGTAGTCCTAGGACGGGAACCTACAATGAGCAGTTCTTC	CASSPRTGTYNEQFF	TRBJ2-1	NA	TRBV19	NA
TGTGCCAGCAGCTTCGACGGGGGTGTATTCAATGAGCAGTTCTTC	CASSFDGGVFNEQFF	TRBJ2-1	NA	TRBV7-3	NA
TGCGCCAGCAGCCAAGATCTAGACAGGGGAGACTATGGCTACACCTTC	CASSQDLDRGDYGYTF	TRBJ1-2	TRBD1	TRBV4-1	NA
TGTGCCAGCAGTGAGGGCCGTTTGGAGCAGTTCTTC	CASSEGRLEQFF	TRBJ2-1	NA	TRBV25-1	medium-sized
TGTGCCATCGCAGGGGTGGATGAAAAACTGTTTTTT	CAIAGVDEKLFF	TRBJ1-4	NA	TRBV10-3	NA
TGTGCCAGCAGTGAATACGGTAGGGGCTACACCTTC	CASSEYGRGYTF	TRBJ1-2	NA	TRBV25-1	NA
TGTGCCAGCAGCCAAGATGGCGGTAGCTCCTACAATGAGCAGTTCTTC	CASSQDGGSSYNEQFF	TRBJ2-1	NA	TRBV4-2	NA
TGTGCTAGCAGCCACTCGAGGGACTACGAGCAGTACTTC	CASSHSRDYEQYF	TRBJ2-7	NA	TRBV7-7	NA
TGTGCCAGCAGCTCGCCGGGACTAGCGGGACAGGAGCAGTACTTC	CASSSPGLAGQEQYF	TRBJ2-7	TRBD2	TRBV7-6	NA
TGTGCCAGCAGTGGGACAGTCAAAAATGAAAAACTGTTTTTT	CASSGTVKNEKLFF	TRBJ1-4	NA	TRBV2	NA